Each of the 14 T cell receptor beta chains below was sequenced from the same sample in a study of beta chain features in type 1 diabetes. The sequenced template was cDNA made from the entire isolated RNA. The method was immunoSEQ multiplex PCR; TCRdb's version includes in-frame clones alone and lacks a portion of them. The sample has hundreds of thousands of clones; 17% are singletons. Sequencing used naive CD4+ T cells from blood. Receptor source: a woman aged 18-29 years in good health.

This chain connects TRBV28 to TRBJ2-2; 11 nucleotides line up with TRBD2. Germline CDR1 MDHEN, CDR2 SYDVKM. Trimming removed 8 bases from V and 2 bases from J; junction bases left unmatched: 4. The CDR3 runs 15 residues. The DNA for the CDR3 is TGTGCCAGCGAAACTAGCGGGAGAAACACCGGGGAGCTGTTTTTT. Its translation: CASETSGRNTGELFF.

This clone was counted between two and nine times. J is TRBJ2-3 and V is TRBV21-1; the DNA was not compared with TRBD1, the D call given in the table. TRBV21-1 is a pseudogene locus. The length of the CDR3 is 18 residues. CDR3 amino acids: CASSKEGFVGAPRDTQYF. Written as DNA, the CDR3 is TGTGCCAGCAGCAAAGAAGGCTTTGTAGGGGCGCCCCGGGATACGCAGTATTTT.

This clone was seen more than once but under ten times. This sample includes further DNA sequences coding for the same CDR3. The V call is TRBV28, the J call TRBJ2-7; a weak D match, TRBD1 (5 bases). Germline values: CDR1 MDHEN, CDR2 SYDVKM. This CDR3 is 13 amino acids long. The germline V and J ends were trimmed by 1 base and 4 bases, with 8 bases remaining between them. The CDR3 nucleotides read TGTGCCAGCAGTTTATATGGGGCTTACGAGCAGTACTTC. Protein sequence: CASSLYGAYEQYF.

The chain recombines TRBV19 with TRBJ2-1; no clear D. V lost 8 bases to trimming and J lost 4 bases, with 21 bases between them. CDR3 length: 16 residues. Germline V gene lookup returns CDR1 LNHDA and CDR2 SQIVND (reference sequence). CDR3 sequence: CASLPALDSTYNEQFF. The CDR3 DNA is TGTGCCAGTCTCCCTGCCCTTGACTCGACATACAATGAGCAGTTCTTC.

The chain recombines TRBV7-9 with TRBJ1-1, with 8 bases lining up with TRBD1. CDR3 length equals 14 residues. Germline CDR1 and CDR2: SEHNR and FQNEAQ (reference sequence). The V gene end was trimmed by 5 bases and the J gene end by 1 base; junction bases not matched to a gene: 3. The CDR3 sequence is CASSPGGQNTEAFF. The CDR3 region has the DNA TGTGCCAGCAGCCCAGGGGGCCAGAACACTGAAGCTTTCTTT. Variable domain in full (rest from reference TRBV7-9 and TRBJ1-1): DTGVSQNPRHKITKRGQNVTFRCDPISEHNRLYWYRQTLGQGPEFLTYFQNEAQLEKSRLLSDRFSAERPKGSFSTLEIQRTEQGDSAMYLCASSPGGQNTEAFFGQGTRLTVV.

This clone was observed a handful of times. The chain recombines TRBV27 with TRBJ1-4; D perhaps matches TRBD1 (5 bases). CDR3 length: 19 amino acids. Trimming removed 5 bases from V and 0 bases from J, with 22 bases in between. Looked up from germline, CDR1 is MNHEY and CDR2 is SMNVEV (reference sequence). In nucleotides, the CDR3 is TGTGCCAGCAGTCGTCATCAGGGCAGCACTACTGCAACTAATGAAAAACTGTTTTTT. Translated, it gives CASSRHQGSTTATNEKLFF.

This clone was counted a few times. This chain connects TRBV7-9 to TRBJ2-7; 7 bases match TRBD1. The DNA matches TRBJ2-5 better at its end, which makes the J call doubtful. Germline CDR1 reads SEHNR; CDR2 reads FQNEAQ (reference sequence). CDR3 length equals 15 residues. CDR3 DNA: TGTGCCAGCAGCCCCCGACAGGGTGGTTGGGAGACCCAGTACTTC. Its translation is CASSPRQGGWETQYF.

In this sample, this clone turned up many times. This same CDR3 is encoded by further DNA sequences in the sample. This sequence joins TRBV18 and TRBJ1-5; D gene ambiguous. V dropped 2 bases and J dropped 1 base, with 3 bases sitting between them. The CDR3 contains 13 residues. Germline CDR1 and CDR2: KGHSH and LQKENI. CDR3 coding DNA: TGTGCCAGCTCACCAGGGAGCAATCAGCCCCAGCATTTT. It is translated as CASSPGSNQPQHF. The full variable domain, rest sourced from reference TRBV18 and TRBJ1-5, is NAGVMQNPRHLVRRRGQEARLRCSPMKGHSHVYWYRQLPEEGLKFMVYLQKENIIDESGMPKERFSAEFPKEGPSILRIQQVVRGDSAAYFCASSPGSNQPQHFGDGTRLSIL.

This clone was seen a few times. The V and J genes are TRBV7-9 and TRBJ1-3; D unresolved. Germline CDR1 SEHNR, CDR2 FQNEAQ (reference sequence). This CDR3 is 15 amino acids long. Trimming left V 3 bases short and J 4 bases short, with 13 bases between. The CDR3 coding sequence is TGTGCCAGCAGCTTGACCCCAGGACCCGGAAACACCATATATTTT. It is translated as CASSLTPGPGNTIYF.

The chain uses TRBV28 and TRBJ2-7; the D is unclear. CDR1 is MDHEN, CDR2 SYDVKM, per germline. Trimming cost V 3 bases and J 0 bases, with 12 bases left between them. The CDR3 is 15 residues long. The CDR3 DNA sequence: TGTGCCAGCAGTTTGTTGGACGACCACTCCTACGAGCAGTACTTC. Protein sequence: CASSLLDDHSYEQYF.

This clone was found a few times. This sequence joins TRBV28 and TRBJ2-7, with D perhaps matching TRBD1 (7 bases). Germline V lookup: CDR1 MDHEN, CDR2 SYDVKM. Trimming stripped 4 bases from V and 9 bases from J, with 19 bases between. This CDR3 has 14 amino acids. The CDR3 region is CASSSTLRGAGQYF. In DNA, the CDR3 is TGTGCCAGCAGTTCTACCCTCAGGGGGGCAGGGCAGTACTTC.

The J gene is TRBJ2-7, the V gene TRBV7-9; perhaps D is TRBD1 or TRBD2 (5 bases each). V lost 2 bases to trimming and J lost 5 bases, with 7 bases between them. The germline CDR1 and CDR2 sequences are SEHNR and FQNEAQ (reference sequence). The CDR3 is made up of 12 amino acids. CDR3 region: CASSLPGHEQYF. The DNA of the CDR3 is TGTGCCAGCAGCTTACCGGGGCACGAGCAGTACTTC.

The chain couples TRBV25-1 to TRBJ2-1; no clear D. This CDR3 region has 12 residues. CDR1 is MGHDK, CDR2 SYGVNS, per germline. Trimming took off 6 bases at V and 5 bases at J, with 8 bases between the two ends. The CDR3 DNA follows: TGTGCCAGCAGGGGGTGGGACAATGAGCAGTTCTTC. Amino acids: CASRGWDNEQFF.

This chain links TRBV5-8 with TRBJ2-1; D possibly corresponds to TRBD1 (5 bases). The CDR3 length is 16 residues. The V end lost 1 base, the J end lost 7 bases, and 18 bases lay between the germline ends. Germline V gene sequence: CDR1 SGHTS, CDR2 YDEGEE. The CDR3 sequence: CASSLRYPRVRNEQFF. For the CDR3, the DNA is TGTGCCAGCAGCTTGCGGTATCCCAGGGTAAGGAATGAGCAGTTCTTC.